The 12 T cell receptor beta chains below come from one sample, sequenced in a study of immune heterogeneity within non-small cell lung tumors. With around 550 ng used per sample, the template was genomic DNA from bulk tumor. Doctors removed several biopsies from each primary tumor during surgery, keeping them far apart. Undergoing curative surgery were patients whose non-small cell lung cancer was untreated and newly diagnosed. Amplification of the TCR beta CDR3 was achieved through multiplex PCR with 32 V and 13 J primers. TCRdb recomputed calls from the multiplex PCR reads with MiXCR, one row per CDR3 protein. The sample shows 8,500 to 11,000 distinct CDR3 sequences, 15% to 20% of them seen only once. Sequencing input: lung tumor tissue. The source is a man aged 35 to 55 with non-small cell lung cancer.

With respect to this clonotype: A much larger clone sits a single nucleotide away, making a read error possible. V usage is TRBV7-9 and J usage is TRBJ1-2, with TRBD1 as a possible D gene (6 bases). V lost 1 base, J lost 7 bases, and 13 bases lay in between. Per germline, CDR1 SEHNR and CDR2 FQNEAQ (reference sequence). The CDR3 runs 14 residues. The CDR3 spells CASSLDGRGSGYTF. CDR3 nucleotides: TGTGCCAGCAGCTTAGATGGCAGGGGTTCTGGCTACACCTTC.

This chain connects TRBV5-1 to TRBJ2-7; 8 bases are a match to TRBD1. CDR3 length: 15 residues. The germline V gene has CDR1 SGHRS and CDR2 YFSETQ. V shed 4 bases and J 5 bases; nucleotides not matched to a gene: 11. The CDR3 bases are TGCGCCAGCAGCCCACAGGGGGGCGCTTTCGACGAGCAGTACTTC. Translation: CASSPQGGAFDEQYF.

In this sample, this clonotype turned up a few times. A read error is possible here, since a much larger clone lies one base away. The rearrangement uses TRBV9 and TRBJ2-3; a weak D match, TRBD2 (5 bases). The CDR3 runs to 13 residues. CDR1 is SGDLS, CDR2 YYNGEE, per germline. CDR3 coding DNA: TGTGTCAGCAGCGTAGAGGGTTCAGATACGCAGTATTTT. This sequence encodes CVSSVEGSDTQYF.

The CDR3 DNA reads as TGCAGTGCCGAAGAATTAGGGACAGGGGGAAGCGAGCAGTACTTC. Protein product: CSAEELGTGGSEQYF. This chain joins TRBV20-1 and TRBJ2-7, with 11 bases lining up with TRBD1. This CDR3 region has 15 residues. The V segment lost 6 bases and the J segment 6 bases; nucleotides outside the gene matches: 13. Germline CDR1 reads DFQATT; CDR2 reads SNEGSKA (reference sequence).

By sample fraction, this clonotype is medium-sized. This sequence joins TRBV28 and TRBJ1-5; D might be TRBD1 (6 bases). V was pared by 6 bases and J by 2 bases, with 17 bases between. Germline CDR1 and CDR2: MDHEN and SYDVKM. The CDR3 is 16 amino acids. CDR3 nucleotides: TGTGCCAGCAGGGGGGGCAGAACCAGGGGCAATCAGCCCCAGCATTTT. Translation: CASRGGRTRGNQPQHF.

In its sample, this clonotype was seen a few times. The chain links TRBV24-1 to TRBJ1-5; D gene uncertain. V was cut by 7 bases and J by 0 bases, with 9 bases left in between. This CDR3 has 14 amino acids. From germline, CDR1 is KGHDR and CDR2 SFDVKD. This CDR3 reads CATRWRASNQPQHF. CDR3 nucleotides: TGTGCCACCAGGTGGAGGGCTAGCAATCAGCCCCAGCATTTT.

By frequency in the sample, this clonotype is medium-sized. V usage is TRBV5-1 and J usage is TRBJ1-2; D not certain. Between the trimmed V and J ends, which lost 0 bases and 1 base, there was a span of 13 bases. The CDR3 has 16 amino acids. Germline CDR1 and CDR2: SGHRS and YFSETQ. CDR3 coding DNA: TGCGCCAGCAGCTTGGGGGCGGGGATCGTTAACTATGGCTACACCTTC. This codes for CASSLGAGIVNYGYTF.

A note on this clonotype: This may be a read error, as it is one base from a much larger clone. The genes are TRBV6-2 or TRBV6-3 and TRBJ2-6; the match to TRBD1 covers 7 bases. This CDR3 region has 16 residues. Germline lookup yields CDR1 MNHEY and CDR2 SVGEGT. The CDR3 DNA is TGTGCCAGCAGTCCTAGACAGGGCTCTGGGGCCAACGTCCTGAATTTC. Its translation: CASSPRQGSGANVLNF.

Turning to this clonotype: Likely a read error: the CDR3 ends without its conserved phenylalanine or tryptophan. It is unclear where the CDR3 begins or ends on the DNA, so no DNA is shown, and the CDR3 is as TCRdb lists it. V is TRBV12-3 or TRBV12-4 and J is TRBJ2-3; the table's D call, TRBD1, has no DNA check behind it. The CDR3 is 17 amino acids in total, end residues counted. This CDR3 reads CASTPRPGQKYEQYFGP.

This clonotype is labeled as medium-sized. The rearrangement uses TRBV27 and TRBJ1-1; 9 bases align to TRBD1. The CDR3 length is 15 residues. V dropped 6 bases and J dropped 2; count of bases not matched to a gene: 7. Germline V lookup: CDR1 MNHEY, CDR2 SMNVEV (reference sequence). The CDR3: CASSVTGGANTEAFF. Here the CDR3 DNA reads TGTGCCAGCAGCGTAACAGGGGGCGCAAACACTGAAGCTTTCTTT.

V usage is TRBV7-6 and J usage is TRBJ1-2; D ambiguous. The CDR3 has 15 amino acids. The V end was cut by 3 bases, the J end by 2 bases, with 13 bases between. CDR1 and CDR2 (germline): SGHVS, FNYEAQ. In DNA form, the CDR3 reads TGTGCCAGCAGCTTGTGCTATCCACAGAACTATGGCTACACCTTC. Protein sequence: CASSLCYPQNYGYTF.

The chain carries TRBV5-4 and TRBJ1-4; 8 bases align to TRBD1. V lost 4 bases to trimming and J lost 3 bases; unmatched junction nucleotides: 2. The germline gives CDR1 SGHNT, CDR2 YYREEE (reference sequence). The CDR3 runs to 14 residues. The CDR3 region has the DNA TGTGCCAGCAGCCCGGACAGGGCTAATGAAAAACTGTTTTTT. Its protein is CASSPDRANEKLFF. The full variable domain, in which reference TRBV5-4 and TRBJ1-4 provide the parts outside the CDR3, is ETGVTQSPTHLIKTRGQQVTLRCSSQSGHNTVSWYQQALGQGPQFIFQYYREEENGRGNFPPRFSGLQFPNYSSELNVNALELDDSALYLCASSPDRANEKLFFGSGTQLSVL.